Given below is one TCR beta chain in context. As for time point: pre-treatment sample, taken before nivolumab and TIL therapy. Stage 4 NSCLC adults joined between 2017 and January 2020. With 6 bases clipped from V and 10 bases from J, the junction kept 15 bases outside the gene matches. The CDR3 has 16 amino acids. CDR1 and CDR2 from the germline V gene are WNHNN and SYGVQD (reference sequence). The data stem from a study of TIL therapy for anti-PD-1-resistant metastatic lung cancer. The wider study: Median tumor PD-L1 proportion score was about 6%. Tumors carried a median roughly 1.6 non-synonymous mutations per megabase.

This was the immunoSEQ v3 assay. Sequencing used immunoSEQ multiplex PCR; TCRdb keeps in-frame clones, though not all of them. The repertoire holds tens of thousands of clones, roughly 91% seen once, with just over 2.5% in the top ten. The source of this sequence is a person aged 25 to 80 with non-small cell lung cancer. This rearrangement joins TRBV10-1 to TRBJ2-1; 10 bases are a match to TRBD1. The material was blood, obtained at baseline. The CDR3 region is CASSYRRDRGLREQFF. CDR3 DNA sequence: TGCGCCAGCAGCTATCGCCGGGACAGGGGTTTGAGGGAGCAGTTCTTC.